This T cell receptor (beta chain) comes out of a study of early T cells in non-severe SARS-CoV-2 infection. Study at large: Unsorted whole blood bulk RNA was sequenced, with unpaired chains. Regarding the study as a whole: Using VDJdb, the matching emphasized anti-spike CD8 responses while missing private and CD4 specificities.

Individual cDNA molecules received unique molecular identifiers during library preparation. TCRdb re-called the 5' RACE reads through MiXCR, storing one row per CDR3 protein. The table shows tens of thousands of distinct CDR3 sequences, with approximately 10% occurring only once. This clonotype has just a few counts. Its antigen remains unidentified. The CDR3 runs to 13 residues. Germline V gene sequence: CDR1 ENHRY, CDR2 SYGVKD. Trimming pared 3 bases from V and 10 bases from J, leaving 13 bases between. The sequenced sample consisted of whole blood. The sequence was collected from an adult who was a healthcare worker with PCR-confirmed SARS-CoV-2 infection or an uninfected control (not recorded which). This rearrangement joins TRBV10-3 to TRBJ2-1; D gene unclear. The CDR3 reads CAISEVATREQFF. The DNA for the CDR3 is TGTGCCATCAGTGAAGTCGCCACGCGGGAGCAGTTCTTC.